The rows below give T cell receptor beta chains drawn from one sample of a study of T cells after posttransplantation cyclophosphamide. Clones were sequenced by immunoSEQ multiplex PCR, and TCRdb holds only the in-frame ones, with some missing. The sample includes roughly 21,000 clones, approximately 83% seen only once; the top ten take more than 2%. Sequenced material: PBMCs, taken roughly a year after allogeneic stem cell transplant with calcineurin inhibitor and methotrexate. All receptors come from a female patient aged 30 to 40 who received an allogeneic stem cell transplant from an unrelated donor, was CMV-positive, and had acute and chronic GVHD. Some T cells here may be from the graft donor. CDR3s include the opening cysteine and the closing phenylalanine or tryptophan. D genes are given only for firm matches. Where a row states a size, it is once, few, many or the class of an expanded clone; other rows omit it.

>TRBV18|-|TRBJ2-2|TRBD2
CASSPSGANTGELFF
TGTGCCAGCTCACCGAGCGGGGCGAACACCGGGGAGCTGTTTTTT
>TRBV10-1|-|TRBJ2-3|TRBD2
CASSETLAVSTDTQYF
TGCGCCAGCAGTGAGACCCTAGCGGTTAGCACAGATACGCAGTATTTT
>TRBV7-2|-|TRBJ2-5|TRBD2
CASSLGGSGRRETQYF
TGTGCCAGCAGCCTAGGGGGTAGCGGGAGACGAGAGACCCAGTACTTC
>TRBV6-1|-|TRBJ2-7|TRBD1
CASSAPQGAEQYF
TGTGCCAGCAGTGCGCCCCAGGGGGCCGAGCAGTACTTC
>TRBV5-6|-|TRBJ2-5|-
CASSLRGGRTEQYF
TGTGCCAGCAGCTTGCGAGGGGGTAGGACTGAGCAGTACTTC
>TRBV27|-|TRBJ1-1|TRBD1
CASSLQGATEAFF
TGTGCCAGCAGTTTACAGGGGGCCACTGAAGCTTTCTTT
>TRBV18|few|TRBJ1-4|-
CASSPRRGDGEKLFF
TGTGCCAGCTCACCGCGCAGGGGTGATGGTGAAAAACTGTTTTTT
>TRBV4-2|once|TRBJ1-4|-
CASSLSGLGDEKLFF
TGTGCCAGCAGCCTCTCGGGACTGGGAGATGAAAAACTGTTTTTT
>TRBV6-5|-|TRBJ1-2|TRBD1
CASSFEPGTGQGYTF
TGTGCCAGCAGTTTCGAACCCGGGACAGGGCAAGGCTACACCTTC
>TRBV28|-|TRBJ2-1|TRBD1
CASLGRRGPYNEQFF
TGTGCCAGCTTGGGACGAAGGGGGCCGTACAATGAGCAGTTCTTC
>TRBV7-2|few|TRBJ1-2|TRBD1
CASSLWDSNYGYTF
TGTGCCAGCAGCTTATGGGACAGTAACTATGGCTACACCTTC
>TRBV25-1|-|TRBJ1-1|TRBD1
CASSGTDLSMNTEAFF
TGTGCCAGCAGCGGGACAGATCTCTCCATGAACACTGAAGCTTTCTTT
>TRBV10-2|-|TRBJ2-5|TRBD2
CASRIAGGETQYF
TGCGCCAGCAGGATAGCGGGAGGAGAGACCCAGTACTTC
>TRBV30|-|TRBJ1-3|-
CAWKRGNTIYF
TGTGCCTGGAAGAGGGGAAACACCATATATTTT
>TRBV12-5|-|TRBJ1-2|-
CASGLVGDNNGYTF
TGTGCTAGTGGTTTGGTAGGGGATAACAATGGCTACACCTTC
>TRBV19|-|TRBJ2-7|-
CASRTPGYEQYF
TGTGCCAGTAGAACCCCGGGCTACGAGCAGTACTTC
>TRBV4-1|-|TRBJ2-7|-
CASSQAEGSYEQYF
TGCGCCAGCAGCCAAGCCGAGGGCTCCTACGAGCAGTACTTC
>TRBV6-5|-|TRBJ1-2|TRBD1
CASSYSGAGGSGYTF
TGTGCCAGCAGTTACTCAGGGGCAGGGGGCAGTGGCTACACCTTC
>TRBV7-2|-|TRBJ2-7|TRBD2
CASSYLAGGYEQYF
TGTGCCAGCAGCTACTTAGCGGGAGGATACGAGCAGTACTTC
>TRBV18|once|TRBJ2-5|-
CASSPPEGGGLKTQYF
TGTGCCAGCTCACCACCGGAGGGAGGGGGGCTGAAGACCCAGTACTTC
>TRBV7-3|-|TRBJ2-2|TRBD1
CASSLGTGIPLGLFF
TGTGCCAGCAGCTTAGGGACAGGGATACCCCTGGGGCTGTTTTTT
>TRBV6-5|-|TRBJ2-7|TRBD1
CASSYVQGAAYEQYF
TGTGCCAGCAGTTACGTCCAGGGGGCGGCTTACGAGCAGTACTTC
>TRBV5-1|-|TRBJ2-7|TRBD2
CASSASGTYEQYF
TGCGCCAGCAGCGCCAGCGGGACTTACGAGCAGTACTTC
>TRBV29-1|-|TRBJ1-1|-
CSVDTRTANTEAFF
TGCAGCGTTGACACTAGGACAGCGAACACTGAAGCTTTCTTT
>TRBV29-1|-|TRBJ2-3|-
CSHQLRDTQYF
TGCAGCCATCAACTTAGAGATACGCAGTATTTT
>TRBV30|once|TRBJ2-1|-
CAWTSGEHAYNEQFF
TGTGCCTGGACAAGTGGAGAGCACGCCTACAATGAGCAGTTCTTC
>TRBV10-2|-|TRBJ2-1|-
CASSGSLFSRTAEGDEQFF
TGCGCCAGCAGTGGGTCGCTTTTCTCCCGAACCGCAGAGGGAGATGAGCAGTTCTTC
>TRBV6-1|-|TRBJ2-7|-
CASTRTGWAYEQYF
TGTGCCAGTACTAGAACAGGGTGGGCCTACGAGCAGTACTTC
>TRBV6-5|-|TRBJ2-5|-
CASSPLVFDQETQYF
TGTGCCAGCAGTCCGCTAGTATTCGACCAAGAGACCCAGTACTTC
>TRBV5-1|-|TRBJ1-5|-
CASSLGSGGDQPQHF
TGCGCCAGCAGCTTGGGTTCTGGGGGGGATCAGCCCCAGCATTTT
>TRBV4-3|-|TRBJ2-1|-
CASSQDWSFSSYNEQFF
TGCGCCAGCAGCCAAGATTGGTCCTTCAGCTCCTACAATGAGCAGTTCTTC
>TRBV7-2|-|TRBJ2-1|TRBD2
CASSSFSGQNEQFF
TGTGCCAGCAGCTCGTTTAGCGGGCAGAATGAGCAGTTCTTC
>TRBV5-8|-|TRBJ1-4|TRBD1
CASSQEIYGGTGREKLFF
TGTGCCAGCAGCCAGGAGATATACGGAGGGACAGGACGTGAAAAACTGTTTTTT